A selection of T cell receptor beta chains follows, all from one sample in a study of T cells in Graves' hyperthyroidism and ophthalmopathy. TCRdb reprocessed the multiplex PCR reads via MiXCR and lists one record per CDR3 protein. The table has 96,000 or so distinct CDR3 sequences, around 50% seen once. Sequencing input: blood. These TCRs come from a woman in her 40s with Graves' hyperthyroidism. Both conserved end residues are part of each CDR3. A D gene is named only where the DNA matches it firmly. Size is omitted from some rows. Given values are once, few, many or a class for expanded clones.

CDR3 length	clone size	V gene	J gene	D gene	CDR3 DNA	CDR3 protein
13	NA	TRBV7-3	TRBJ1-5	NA	TGTGCCAGCAGTGATAGTCGGGGACAGCCCCAGCATTTT	CASSDSRGQPQHF
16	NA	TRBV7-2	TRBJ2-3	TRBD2	TGTGCCAGCAGCTTAATGCTAGCGGGGGGCACAGATACGCAGTATTTT	CASSLMLAGGTDTQYF
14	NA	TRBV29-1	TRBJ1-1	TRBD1	TGCAGCGTTGTGAGCTGGGACAGGGCAACTGAAGCTTTCTTT	CSVVSWDRATEAFF
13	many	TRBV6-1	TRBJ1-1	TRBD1	TGTGCCAGCAGTTGGGGACAGGGGACTGAAGCTTTCTTT	CASSWGQGTEAFF
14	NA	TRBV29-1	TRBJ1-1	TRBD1	TGCAGCGTTGCTGACCTGGACAGGGCAACTGAAGCTTTCTTT	CSVADLDRATEAFF
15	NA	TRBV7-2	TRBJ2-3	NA	TGTGCCAGCAGCCAAGGGCCGTGGGACACAGATACGCAGTATTTT	CASSQGPWDTDTQYF
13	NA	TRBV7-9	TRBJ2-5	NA	TGTGCCAGCAGCTCGTCAGGGGGGGAGACCCAGTACTTC	CASSSSGGETQYF
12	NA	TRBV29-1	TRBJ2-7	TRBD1	TGCAGCTGGGACAGAGGCTCCTACGAGCAGTACTTC	CSWDRGSYEQYF
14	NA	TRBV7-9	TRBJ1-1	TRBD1	TGTGCCAGCAGCTTAGTCTCAGGGGGCGCTGAAGCTTTCTTT	CASSLVSGGAEAFF
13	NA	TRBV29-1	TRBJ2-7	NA	TGCAGCGTCACGGGAGTGGGCCACTACGAGCGGTACTTC	CSVTGVGHYERYF
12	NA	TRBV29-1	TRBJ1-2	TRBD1	TGCAGCGTTGGACAGGGGGGATCTGGCTACACCTTC	CSVGQGGSGYTF
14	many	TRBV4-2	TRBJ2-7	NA	TGTGCCAGCAGCCCACTTCGGGGAGGCCACGAGCAGTACTTC	CASSPLRGGHEQYF
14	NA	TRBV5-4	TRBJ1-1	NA	TGTGCCAGCAGCATTGACGGGGGAAACGCTGAAGCTTTCTTT	CASSIDGGNAEAFF
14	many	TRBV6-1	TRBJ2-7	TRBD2	TGTGCCAGTCCTAGCGGGAGTCGCCCCTACGAGCAGTACTTC	CASPSGSRPYEQYF
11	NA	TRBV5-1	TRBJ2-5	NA	TGCGCCAGCAGTGCAGCGACGACCCAGTACTTC	CASSAATTQYF
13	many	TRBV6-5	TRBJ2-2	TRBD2	TGTGCCAGTCTAGCGGTGAACACCGGGGAGCTGTTTTTT	CASLAVNTGELFF
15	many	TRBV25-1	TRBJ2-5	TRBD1	TGTGCCAGCAGTGACCTCGGGACAGCCCAAGAGACCCAGTACTTC	CASSDLGTAQETQYF
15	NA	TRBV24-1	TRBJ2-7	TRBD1	TGTGCCACCAGTGATTCGGACAGGGGTGGATACGAGCAGTACTTC	CATSDSDRGGYEQYF
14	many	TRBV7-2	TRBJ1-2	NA	TGTGCCAGCAGCCCCCGGCGGGAATACTATGGCTACACCTTC	CASSPRREYYGYTF
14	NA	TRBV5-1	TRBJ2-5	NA	TGCGCCAGCAGCTTGGGGTCAGGTTCAGAGACCCAGTACTTC	CASSLGSGSETQYF
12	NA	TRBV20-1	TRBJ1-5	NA	TGCAGTGTTGGGACTCATGGGCAGCCCCAGCATTTT	CSVGTHGQPQHF
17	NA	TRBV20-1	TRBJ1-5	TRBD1	TGCAGTGCTAGAGCTCCGACTAGCGGCGCCACAGGGGAGACCCAGCATTTT	CSARAPTSGATGETQHF
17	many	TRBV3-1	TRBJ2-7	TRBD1	TGTGCCAGCAGCCAAGGGACAGGGGGCGCGTTTGCCTACGAGCAGTACTTC	CASSQGTGGAFAYEQYF
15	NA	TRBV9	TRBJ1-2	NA	TGTGCCAGCAGCTTAGTTGGGCTCGGAAACTATGGCTACACCTTC	CASSLVGLGNYGYTF
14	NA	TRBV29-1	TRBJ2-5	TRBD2	TGCAGCGTTGAACGGCGGGAGGCGGCAAGGACCCAGTACTTC	CSVERREAARTQYF
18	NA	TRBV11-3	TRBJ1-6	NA	TGTGCCAGCAGCTTTCAGGGAGTTCTGGCCGGGGACGATTCACCCCTCCACTTT	CASSFQGVLAGDDSPLHF
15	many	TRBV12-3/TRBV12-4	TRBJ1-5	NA	TGTGCCAGCAGTTCGCGGGGTGGGGACAATCAGCCCCAGCATTTT	CASSSRGGDNQPQHF
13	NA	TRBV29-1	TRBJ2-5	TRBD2	TGCAGCGTTCCTAGCGGGGGCGGGAAGACCCAGTACTTC	CSVPSGGGKTQYF
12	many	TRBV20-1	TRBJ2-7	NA	TGCAGCGGGACCCAAGAGACCTACGAGCAGTACTTC	CSGTQETYEQYF
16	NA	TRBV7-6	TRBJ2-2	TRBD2	TGTGCCAGCAGCTTCGGTACTAGCGGGAGTGCCGGGGAGCTGTTTTTT	CASSFGTSGSAGELFF
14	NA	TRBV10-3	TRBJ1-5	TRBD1	TGTGCCATCAGGCCGGGACAGGTCGGCCAGCCCCAGCATTTT	CAIRPGQVGQPQHF
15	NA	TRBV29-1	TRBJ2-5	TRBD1	TGCAGCGTTGAAGGTGGGGACAGGGGGCTAGAGACCCAGTACTTC	CSVEGGDRGLETQYF
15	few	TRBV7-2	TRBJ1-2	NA	TGTGCCAGCAGCTTTTCTGGGGGCGGGAACTATGGCTACACCTTC	CASSFSGGGNYGYTF
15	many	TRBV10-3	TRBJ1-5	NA	TGTGCCATCAGTGCCGGGACGGATCCCAATCAGCCCCAGCATTTT	CAISAGTDPNQPQHF
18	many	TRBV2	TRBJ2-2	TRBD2	TGTGCCAGCAGTGTTGGACTAGCGGGAGGGCCGGTCACCGGGGAGCTGTTTTTT	CASSVGLAGGPVTGELFF
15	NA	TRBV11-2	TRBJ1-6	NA	TGTGCCAGCAGTTACGCCCAGGGGACGGATTCACCCCTCCTCTTT	CASSYAQGTDSPLLF
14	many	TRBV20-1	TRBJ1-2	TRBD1	TGCACTATACTCCGGGACAGGGATGACTATGGCTACACCTTC	CTILRDRDDYGYTF
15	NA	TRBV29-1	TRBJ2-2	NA	TGCAGCGTTGAGGTCGACGGCATGAACACCGGGGAGCTGTTTTTT	CSVEVDGMNTGELFF
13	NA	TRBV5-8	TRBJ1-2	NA	TGTGCCAGCAGCTTCATCGGGCTCAGCGGCTACACCTTC	CASSFIGLSGYTF
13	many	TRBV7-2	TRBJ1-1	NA	TGTGCCAGCAGCCAAGATGGGAGAACTGAAGCTTTCTTT	CASSQDGRTEAFF
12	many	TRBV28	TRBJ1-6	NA	TGTGCCAGCACCAGCGGGAATTCACCCCTCCACTTT	CASTSGNSPLHF
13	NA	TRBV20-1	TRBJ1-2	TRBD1	TGCAGGACAGGGTTCATGGCTAACTATGGCCACACCTTC	CRTGFMANYGHTF
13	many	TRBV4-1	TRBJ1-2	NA	TGCGCCAGCAGCCCTGGGGGGGCTAGAGGCTACACCTTC	CASSPGGARGYTF
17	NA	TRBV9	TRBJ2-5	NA	TGTGCCAGCAGCGTAGGAGTCGGAGCTAACACTGAAGAGACCCAGTACTTC	CASSVGVGANTEETQYF
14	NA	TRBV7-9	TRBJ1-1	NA	TGTGCCAGCAGCTTAAGGGGAATGAACACTGAAGCTTTCTTT	CASSLRGMNTEAFF